Here is one TCR beta chain with its context. What this receptor recognizes is not known. The record has no base qualities; no much larger clone is one base away. Collaborating institutions collected whole blood in K2EDTA tubes following their own protocols. For TCRbeta analysis, collaborators shipped samples as frozen whole blood, isolated PBMCs, or DNA extracted from either of those sample types. The data originate from a study of blood T cell repertoires in COVID-19 (dated by TCRdb to about 2020). In terms of the full investigation: Samples from collaborators originated in the United States, Italy and Spain and spanned both the acute and convalescent phases of COVID-19. The dataset comprised deeply sampled blood TCRbeta repertoires from subjects exposed to, actively infected with, or recovered from COVID-19. The prospective study material was composed of cDNA or gDNA derived from T cells, B-cell-depleted T cells, or PBMCs. Samples were obtained from the ongoing ImmuneRACE study (first 160 participants) and from 1,254 subjects provided by 6 global collaborators. The repertoires were made available in a free public database intended to serve as a resource for research on the immune response to SARS-CoV-2. Sample metadata almost always included a de-identified subject ID, COVID-19 status, age in years and sex. Where HLA class I and class II types were available, the types were taken from metadata supplied by the sample provider, not from assay-based typing.

Trimming at the junction amounts to 2 bases on V and 6 bases on J, and the germline ends lie 10 bases apart. Sequences SGHNT (CDR1) and YENEEA (CDR2) are obtained from the germline V gene. Measured from the cysteine to the phenylalanine, the CDR3 is 13 residues long. Only the CDR3 DNA is retained, 39 bases long and in frame from the first base. TCRbeta CDR3 regions were amplified from genomic DNA by means of the immunoSEQ Assay, a bias-controlled multiplex PCR. The authors processed their data as follows. Within the assay, amplification of reference gene primers was used to estimate how many nucleated cells each sample contained. To quantify the absolute abundance of each unique TCRbeta CDR3 rearrangement, sequence reads were collapsed and filtered. Productive Simpson clonality was computed per sample as the square root of Simpson's diversity index over productive rearrangements. TCRdb stores this immuneACCESS table with in-frame sequences only. Part of the clones is absent; in the studies checked, under half of the shortfall reflects unresolved V genes, and no reason is known for the rest. The DNA was the basis for D and trimming; V, J and clone size are from that table. The sample table lists 100,000 to 150,000 clones, almost 85% of them with a count of one. Together, the top ten hold 1.4% of the sample.

Study-wide findings and limitations: Clinical and demographic metadata were provided uncurated, with the amount varying by source and participant.

The TCR sequence derives from a man in his sixties with acute or convalescent COVID-19. The sequence is built from TRBV11-3 and TRBJ1-1; the D gene identity is not certain. The specimen was peripheral blood. The nucleotide sequence is given as TGTGCCAGCAGCTTATCGGGTGCCGCTGAAGCTTTCTTT. Protein translation: CASSLSGAAEAFF.